Listed here are 24 T cell receptor beta chains from one sample, sequenced in a study of siplizumab effects on memory and regulatory T cells. Produced via immunoSEQ multiplex PCR; TCRdb's table is partial and in-frame only. Found here are around 97,000 clones, about 95% of them singletons; the top ten hold approximately 1.4%. The sample comprised non-Treg CD4+ T cells sorted from blood. The receptors were sampled from a human donor in good health.

The sample holds one count of this clone. V is TRBV5-1 and J is TRBJ2-4; the match to TRBD2 covers 10 bases. This CDR3 has 14 amino acids. Per the germline V gene, CDR1 is SGHRS and CDR2 is YFSETQ. Trimming removed 1 base from V and 8 bases from J; junction bases left unmatched: 3. The CDR3: CASSLRGTSDIQYF. CDR3 in DNA: TGCGCCAGCAGCTTGAGGGGGACTAGCGACATTCAGTACTTC.

V usage is TRBV6-5 and J usage is TRBJ1-1; possibly TRBD1 for D (6 bases). Trimming stripped 7 bases from V and 1 base from J, with 13 bases between. The CDR3 consists of 14 residues. Germline CDR1 reads MNHEY; CDR2 reads SVGAGI. The CDR3: CASTKTDRNTEAFF. The CDR3 coding sequence is TGTGCCAGCACCAAAACGGACAGGAACACTGAAGCTTTCTTT.

This rearrangement joins TRBV9 to TRBJ1-4; weak D call: TRBD1 (6 bases). Deletions cut 3 bases from V and 5 bases from J, with 17 bases between. Germline V CDR1 and CDR2: SGDLS, YYNGEE. The CDR3 runs to 16 residues. CDR3 protein: CASSGTVGQPNEKLFF. The CDR3 bases are TGTGCCAGCAGCGGGACGGTGGGACAACCGAATGAAAAACTGTTTTTT.

This rearrangement joins TRBV28 to TRBJ1-5; D may be TRBD1 (5 bases). V was clipped by 7 bases and J by 5 bases, with 21 bases between them. CDR3 length: 16 residues. Looked up from germline, CDR1 is MDHEN and CDR2 is SYDVKM. In nucleotides, the CDR3 is TGTGCCAGCAAACCTACAGACAGCAGGCTCTATCAGCCCCAGCATTTT. Encoded protein: CASKPTDSRLYQPQHF.

V usage is TRBV11-2 and J usage is TRBJ2-5; TRBD1 aligns across 7 bases. CDR1 and CDR2 (germline): SGHAT, FQNNGV. V lost 1 base to trimming and J lost 13 bases; unmatched junction nucleotides: 18. This CDR3 is 16 amino acids long. The CDR3 nucleotides read TGTGCCAGCAGCTTAGTCCTACGGGACAGCACAAGAAGTGGGTACTTC. Residues: CASSLVLRDSTRSGYF.

The chain uses TRBV5-1 and TRBJ2-1; 7 bases match TRBD2. The CDR3 is 16 residues long. With V trimmed by 0 bases and J by 0 bases, 3 bases remained unmatched. CDR1 SGHRS and CDR2 YFSETQ come from the germline V gene. The CDR3 spells CASSLAAGNSYNEQFF. The CDR3 nucleotides read TGCGCCAGCAGCTTGGCAGCGGGGAACTCCTACAATGAGCAGTTCTTC.

This sequence joins TRBV7-9 and TRBJ2-7, with D uncertain. The CDR3 loop spans 13 amino acids. The V and J ends lost 1 base and 0 bases respectively, with 4 bases between them. Germline CDR1 reads SEHNR; CDR2 reads FQNEAQ (reference sequence). CDR3 amino acids: CASSLGVSYEQYF. In DNA form, the CDR3 reads TGTGCCAGCAGCTTAGGCGTCTCCTACGAGCAGTACTTC.

The DNA for the CDR3 is TGCGCCAGCAGCCTGACGGGACCGAACACCGGGGAGCTGTTTTTT. It codes for CASSLTGPNTGELFF. V usage is TRBV5-1 and J usage is TRBJ2-2; D may match TRBD1 or TRBD2 (5 bases each). Germline V gene sequence: CDR1 SGHRS, CDR2 YFSETQ. The CDR3 totals 15 residues. The V and J ends lost 4 bases and 0 bases respectively, with 10 bases between them. The full variable domain, in which reference TRBV5-1 and TRBJ2-2 provide the parts outside the CDR3, is KAGVTQTPRYLIKTRGQQVTLSCSPISGHRSVSWYQQTPGQGLQFLFEYFSETQRNKGNFPGRFSGRQFSNSRSEMNVSTLELGDSALYLCASSLTGPNTGELFFGEGSRLTVL.

The chain employs TRBV7-9 and TRBJ1-2; the D gene is possibly TRBD1 (5 bases). The CDR3 is 15 amino acids. CDR1 SEHNR and CDR2 FQNEAQ come from the germline V gene (reference sequence). V lost 8 bases and J 2 bases, leaving 18 bases between the germline ends. The CDR3 DNA sequence: TGTGCCAGCGTCCAGGGTCTCCCGAGGAACTATGGCTACACCTTC. This translates into CASVQGLPRNYGYTF.

The gene calls are TRBV4-1 and TRBJ2-1; 10 bases fit TRBD2. There are 17 residues in the CDR3. Germline CDR1 reads MGHRA; CDR2 reads YSYEKL. Trimming cost V 1 base and J 4 bases; bases outside gene matches: 7. CDR3 DNA sequence: TGCGCCAGCAGCCAAGGGGATACTAGCGGGGAATACAATGAGCAGTTCTTC. Protein: CASSQGDTSGEYNEQFF.

The rearrangement joins TRBV5-1 to TRBJ1-1; the D gene is possibly TRBD1 (5 bases). CDR1 is SGHRS and CDR2 is YFSETQ in the germline V gene. Trimming removed 0 bases at V and 0 bases at J, with 9 bases between. The CDR3 extends over 15 amino acids. CDR3 region: CASSLEQEVNTEAFF. The DNA for the CDR3 is TGCGCCAGCAGCTTGGAACAGGAGGTGAACACTGAAGCTTTCTTT.

The chain has TRBV28 and TRBJ2-7, with D perhaps matching TRBD1 or TRBD2 (5 bases each). The CDR3 length is 12 residues. V lost 9 bases, J lost 3 bases, and 12 bases lay in between. Germline CDR1 and CDR2: MDHEN and SYDVKM. The CDR3 loop reads CASGTAFYEQYF. The CDR3 DNA sequence: TGTGCCAGTGGGACGGCCTTCTACGAGCAGTACTTC.

The V gene is TRBV4-1, the J gene TRBJ1-5; TRBD1 matches 7 bases. Germline CDR1 MGHRA, CDR2 YSYEKL. Trimming cost V 4 bases and J 3 bases; bases outside gene matches: 6. The CDR3 spans 15 residues. CDR3 protein: CASSRHDRDNQPQHF. CDR3 nucleotides: TGCGCCAGCAGCCGCCATGACAGGGACAATCAGCCCCAGCATTTT.

V is TRBV15 and J is TRBJ2-1; 9 bases map to TRBD1. CDR3 length equals 16 residues. From germline, CDR1 is LNHNV and CDR2 YYDKDF (reference sequence). V lost 5 bases to trimming and J lost 6 bases; unmatched junction nucleotides: 11. In DNA, the CDR3 is TGTGCCACCAGCTCCTCGGGGCCGACAGGGGGCAATGAGCAGTTCTTC. This translates into CATSSSGPTGGNEQFF.

The rearrangement joins TRBV5-4 to TRBJ2-3; TRBD2 matches 10 bases. The CDR3 contains 13 residues. The germline CDR1 and CDR2 sequences are SGHNT and YYREEE (reference sequence). V shed 6 bases, J shed 8 bases, and the junction held 6 bases outside the gene matches. The CDR3 DNA follows: TGTGCCAGCAAGGGACTAGCGACTACTACGCAGTATTTT. Its translation is CASKGLATTTQYF. Full variable domain (remainder filled in from reference TRBV5-4 and TRBJ2-3): ETGVTQSPTHLIKTRGQQVTLRCSSQSGHNTVSWYQQALGQGPQFIFQYYREEENGRGNFPPRFSGLQFPNYSSELNVNALELDDSALYLCASKGLATTTQYFGPGTRLTVL.

J is TRBJ2-4 and V is TRBV19, with D unresolved. Germline CDR1 LNHDA, CDR2 SQIVND (reference sequence). The CDR3 loop spans 14 amino acids. The V end lost 4 bases, the J end lost 0 bases, and 7 bases lay between the germline ends. CDR3: CASSTMPAKNIQYF. For the CDR3, the DNA is TGTGCCAGTAGTACGATGCCAGCCAAAAACATTCAGTACTTC.

V and J are TRBV11-3 and TRBJ2-7; 9 nucleotides agree with TRBD1. Germline V gene data show CDR1 as SGHNT and CDR2 as YENEEA. The CDR3 has 14 amino acids. V was clipped by 8 bases and J by 6 bases; unmatched bases: 11. The DNA for the CDR3 is TGTGCCAGCTCTCTCGGGACAGGGTACCGCGAGCAGTACTTC. Translated: CASSLGTGYREQYF.

CDR3 protein: CASSLVSGSSGNTIYF. CDR3 DNA sequence: TGCGCCAGCAGCTTGGTTAGTGGCAGCTCTGGAAACACCATATATTTT. V is TRBV5-1 and J is TRBJ1-3; D not certain. V gave up 0 bases and J gave up 0 bases, with 10 bases separating them. This CDR3 contains 16 residues. Looked up from germline, CDR1 is SGHRS and CDR2 is YFSETQ.

The chain has TRBV30 and TRBJ1-2; D gene ambiguous. CDR1 is GTSNPN and CDR2 is SVGIG in the germline V gene (reference sequence). Trimming stripped 2 bases from V and 8 bases from J, with 21 bases between. The length of the CDR3 is 15 residues. In DNA form, the CDR3 reads TGTGCCTGGAGTTTTGTCTGGGCAGGACTATGGGGCTACACCTTC. This gives the protein CAWSFVWAGLWGYTF.

The chain employs TRBV5-6 and TRBJ2-3; the D is unclear. The CDR3 runs to 15 residues. Germline lookup yields CDR1 SGHDT and CDR2 YYEEEE. Trimming pared 2 bases from V and 2 bases from J, leaving 12 bases between. The CDR3 region has the DNA TGTGCCAGCAGCTTCCCCCGCCGGGCCACAGATACGCAGTATTTT. Protein product: CASSFPRRATDTQYF.

This chain uses TRBV5-4 with TRBJ2-5; D ambiguous. V was pared by 4 bases and J by 2 bases, with 12 bases between. Germline values: CDR1 SGHNT, CDR2 YYREEE (reference sequence). The CDR3 contains 14 residues. The CDR3 DNA reads as TGTGCCAGCAGCCGAGAGTCACAGCAAGAGACCCAGTACTTC. This translates into CASSRESQQETQYF.

The J gene is TRBJ2-1, the V gene TRBV4-1; 9 bases map to TRBD2. CDR1 MGHRA and CDR2 YSYEKL come from the germline V gene. The V segment lost 1 base and the J segment 5 bases; nucleotides outside the gene matches: 6. The CDR3 has 16 amino acids. CDR3 coding DNA: TGCGCCAGCAGCCAAGTCGTTCGCGGGAGGGACAATGAGCAGTTCTTC. Its protein product is CASSQVVRGRDNEQFF.

The chain has TRBV11-1 and TRBJ2-3; D possibly corresponds to TRBD2 (6 bases). The CDR3 spans 14 residues. V was clipped by 5 bases and J by 0 bases, with 9 bases between them. Germline V gives CDR1 SGHAT, CDR2 FQDESV (reference sequence). In nucleotides, the CDR3 is TGTGCCAGCAGCGTAGGGACTAGCACAGATACGCAGTATTTT. This translates into CASSVGTSTDTQYF. The whole variable domain, remainder taken from reference TRBV11-1 and TRBJ2-3, is EAEVAQSPRYKITEKSQAVAFWCDPISGHATLYWYRQILGQGPELLVQFQDESVVDDSQLPKDRFSAERLKGVDSTLKIQPAELGDSAMYLCASSVGTSTDTQYFGPGTRLTVL.

J is TRBJ1-1 and V is TRBV6-1; a weak D match, TRBD1 (6 bases). Germline assignment: CDR1 MNHNS and CDR2 SASEGT. This CDR3 is built from 15 residues. Trimming removed 7 bases at V and 8 bases at J, with 23 bases between. The CDR3 loop is CASINTGFLFVEAFF. The CDR3 region has the DNA TGTGCCAGCATTAATACAGGGTTCCTATTCGTCGAAGCTTTCTTT.